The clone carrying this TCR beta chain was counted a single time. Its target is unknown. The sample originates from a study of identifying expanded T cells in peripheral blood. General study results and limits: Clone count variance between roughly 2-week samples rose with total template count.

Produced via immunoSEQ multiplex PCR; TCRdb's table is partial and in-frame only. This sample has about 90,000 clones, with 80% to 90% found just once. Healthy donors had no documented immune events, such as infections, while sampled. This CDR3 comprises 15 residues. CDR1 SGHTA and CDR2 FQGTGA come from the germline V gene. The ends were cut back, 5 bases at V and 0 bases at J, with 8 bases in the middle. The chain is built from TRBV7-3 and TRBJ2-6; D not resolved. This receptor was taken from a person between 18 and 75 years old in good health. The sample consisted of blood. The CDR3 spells CASSVSSSGANVLTF. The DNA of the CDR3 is TGTGCCAGCAGCGTAAGCAGCTCTGGGGCCAACGTCCTGACTTTC.